This T cell receptor beta chain was observed in a study of blood T cells in healthy people across ages (dated by TCRdb to the mid-2010s). At the level of the whole study: In model experiments, template switching captured roughly one uniquely barcoded TCR beta cDNA molecule for every two T cells. To track age-related changes in TCR beta repertoire diversity, the study relied on deep sequencing normalized with unique cDNA molecular identifiers. Donors were grouped into four age groups: young (average 16 years), middle-aged (roughly 38), aged (over 55) and long-lived (about 90). To avoid experimental bias, donors of different ages were spread randomly across the sequencing lanes. For two donors (one aged 18 to 30 and one aged 80 or older), the study analyzed two additional independent replicas of 1 million unique cDNA reads from the same blood draw. General study outcomes and caveats: As age increased, observed TCR beta diversity per million T cells dropped in a roughly linear way, and a significant reduction was already evident by age 40. A strong correlation was found between observed TCR beta diversity and the percentage of naive T cells measured by flow cytometry. Since profiling was done on bulk unsorted PBMCs, naive and antigen-experienced compartments could not be conclusively compared. Donor CMV infection status was unknown, potentially confounding age-related changes in expanded clonotypes. Compared with the aged group, the long-lived group had more naive CD4+ T cells, fewer expanded clones and increased TCR diversity, suggesting age selection. Estimates of total diversity based on one million sequenced T cells were regarded as lower bounds and as underestimates.

A distance of 6 bases separates the germline ends of V and J, which lose 1 base and 6 bases respectively. CDR3 length: 12 amino acids, cysteine to phenylalanine. The retained sequence is limited to the CDR3, 36 bases, with the frame set at the first base. To prepare the library, 5' RACE was applied. Sequencer: Illumina HiSeq 2500. A second PCR of about 6 to 12 cycles was run with a J-beta primer mix and a sample-barcoded 5' primer. A template-switch 5' adaptor carrying 12 random nucleotides introduced a unique molecular identifier onto each TCR beta cDNA molecule. Each sample yielded at least 2.5 million CDR3-containing paired-end reads. First-strand cDNA was synthesized from all RNA with the Mint cDNA synthesis kit, primed by a TRBC-specific oligonucleotide. Following uracil-DNA glycosylase treatment, a first 18-cycle PCR with universal primers M1SS and BC2_uni_R was performed on all cDNA. As for how the authors treated the data: For normalization, 1 million high-quality reads were randomly selected from each sample, with every read carrying a distinct molecular identifier. Instead of being binned into consensus sequences, reads with shared molecular identifiers were discarded. CDR3 identification, clonotype clustering and error correction used MiTCR with a Q25 quality threshold and the strictest error-elimination algorithm. A nonparametric unseen species model with Euler transformation was used to estimate lower-bound total TCR beta diversity. In-frame beta chains were kept once TCRdb had trimmed the public reads at Q25 with fastp and called clones with MiXCR. For every CDR3 protein sequence, its rows merge into one entry that carries the most common genes and DNA. TCRdb assigned the V and J calls; the authors' analysis was not used. Present in this sample are roughly 2 million distinct CDR3 sequences, 49% of which were seen just once. The top ten clones comprise approximately 2.1% of the sample.

The donors were some 39 Caucasian individuals from Russia, aged about 6 to 100 years, who were systemically healthy. Roughly 10 milliliters of peripheral blood were drawn from each donor into EDTA-treated Vacutainer tubes. Ficoll-Paque density-gradient centrifugation was used to isolate PBMCs, with at least 7 million obtained per sample. Total RNA, at least 5 micrograms per sample, was extracted from PBMCs with Trizol reagent. For every donor, an aliquot of PBMCs went through flow cytometry to measure the percentages of naive CD45RAhigh/CD27high T cells. A note on this clonotype: Its antigen specificity is not known. Base-call qualities are not available, and no considerably larger clone is one nucleotide away.

The clonotype was recovered from a woman aged 40 to 50 in good health. Sequencing was done on a sample of blood. Recombination connected TRBV12-3 or TRBV12-4 to TRBJ1-1; the D gene cannot be resolved reliably. The CDR3 protein: CASSLGSAEAFF. The DNA sequence is as follows: TGTGCCAGCAGTTTAGGGTCCGCTGAAGCTTTCTTT.